These 25 T cell receptor beta chains were all obtained from the same sample, sequenced in a study of PD-1 blockade in classical Hodgkin lymphoma. Exposure to brentuximab vedotin varied, and each patient had relapsed following autologous stem cell transplantation. Here immunoSEQ multiplex PCR was the method, and the copy in TCRdb shows in-frame clones only, minus some. This table has roughly 140,000 clones, around 84% appearing once. The starting material was peripheral blood mononuclear cells (PBMCs), obtained before the second cycle of nivolumab. All receptors come from a human donor with classical Hodgkin lymphoma.

The chain employs TRBV15 and TRBJ2-7, with TRBD2 identical over 8 bases. The CDR3 has 15 residues. CDR1 and CDR2 from the germline V gene are LNHNV and YYDKDF (reference sequence). With 0 bases clipped from V and 2 bases from J, the junction kept 3 bases outside the gene matches. CDR3 amino acids: CATSRDGGGTYEQYF. CDR3 coding DNA: TGTGCCACCAGCAGAGACGGGGGGGGCACCTACGAGCAGTACTTC.

This chain joins TRBV7-2 and TRBJ2-7, with TRBD2 identical over 9 bases. J lost 7 bases, V lost 0 bases, and 10 bases had no gene match. The CDR3 is 16 residues long. The germline V gene encodes CDR1 SGHTA and CDR2 FQGNSA. As DNA, the CDR3 is TGTGCCAGCAGCTTAGCCCCGGGACTAGCTTCGGGGGAGCAGTACTTC. Residues: CASSLAPGLASGEQYF.

DNA for the CDR3: TGTGCCAGCAGTTCGGGACTGGCCCACACAGATACGCAGTATTTT. Translated, it gives CASSSGLAHTDTQYF. The V call is TRBV6-5, the J call TRBJ2-3; possibly TRBD2 for D (6 bases). The CDR3 spans 15 residues. CDR1 MNHEY and CDR2 SVGAGI come from the germline V gene. V shed 4 bases and J shed 2 bases, with 13 bases lying between them.

The rearrangement uses TRBV5-6 and TRBJ1-2; possibly TRBD1 for D (6 bases). This CDR3 contains 13 residues. V lost 0 bases and J 8 bases, leaving 11 bases between the germline ends. Germline lookup yields CDR1 SGHDT and CDR2 YYEEEE. CDR3 DNA sequence: TGTGCCAGCAGCTTGGCGGGGGGCCCGGGCTACACCTTC. It encodes CASSLAGGPGYTF. The complete variable domain, with remaining parts taken from reference TRBV5-6 and TRBJ1-2, reads DAGVTQSPTHLIKTRGQQVTLRCSPKSGHDTVSWYQQALGQGPQFIFQYYEEEERQRGNFPDRFSGHQFPNYSSELNVNALLLGDSALYLCASSLAGGPGYTFGSGTRLTVV.

This rearrangement joins TRBV28 to TRBJ2-4; 8 bases are a match to TRBD1. This CDR3 has 16 residues. The ends lost 6 bases at V and 6 bases at J; junction bases unmatched: 13. Germline V lookup: CDR1 MDHEN, CDR2 SYDVKM. The CDR3 here is CASSSLGDRQRNIQYF. The DNA for the CDR3 is TGTGCCAGCAGCTCCCTCGGGGACAGGCAAAGAAACATTCAGTACTTC.

The rearrangement joins TRBV19 to TRBJ2-2; TRBD1 is a possible D gene (5 bases). This CDR3 region has 14 residues. Trimming shortened V by 3 bases and J by 7 bases, and 12 bases separated the two germline ends. Germline CDR1 and CDR2: LNHDA and SQIVND (reference sequence). The CDR3 loop reads CASSMEQDHGELFF. The CDR3 DNA reads as TGTGCCAGTAGTATGGAACAGGATCACGGGGAGCTGTTTTTT.

This clone occurred a few times. This sequence joins TRBV4-2 and TRBJ1-5, with a tentative D call TRBD1 (5 bases). The germline CDR1 and CDR2 sequences are LGHNA and YNFKEQ. The CDR3 length is 17 residues. Trimming stripped 0 bases from V and 2 bases from J, with 14 bases between. The chain's CDR3 is CASSQELQGTRNQPQHF. As DNA, the CDR3 is TGTGCCAGCAGCCAAGAGTTGCAGGGTACGCGCAATCAGCCCCAGCATTTT.

This clone turned up a few times. This chain connects TRBV9 to TRBJ1-2, with a possible D match to TRBD1 (5 bases). CDR3 length: 14 residues. Trimming left V 1 base short and J 7 bases short, with 14 bases between. CDR1 and CDR2 (germline): SGDLS, YYNGEE. This CDR3 reads CASSVRPGDLGYTF. In DNA, the CDR3 is TGTGCCAGCAGCGTACGTCCGGGGGATCTTGGCTACACCTTC.

The rearrangement joins TRBV21-1 to TRBJ2-3; the D segment call TRBD1 is taken from the table without a DNA check. TRBV21-1 is a pseudogene. The CDR3 covers 15 residues. The CDR3 spells CASSKETRSTDTQYF. CDR3 coding DNA: TGTGCCAGCAGCAAAGAAACCAGGAGCACAGATACGCAGTATTTT.

The gene calls are TRBV7-8 and TRBJ2-1, with TRBD2 identical over 16 bases. This CDR3 is 15 amino acids long. CDR1 is SGHVS and CDR2 is FQNEAQ in the germline V gene. Trimming took 1 base from V and 15 from J; bases not matched to a gene: 6. CDR3 region: CASSLEGLAGGEWFF. The CDR3 DNA reads as TGTGCCAGCAGCTTAGAGGGACTAGCGGGAGGGGAGTGGTTCTTC.

The gene calls are TRBV5-8 and TRBJ1-5; no definite D call. V was trimmed by 4 bases and J by 7 bases, leaving 12 bases between them. The CDR3 is made up of 13 amino acids. The germline CDR1 and CDR2 sequences are SGHTS and YDEGEE. The CDR3 is CASSELRIQPQHF. CDR3 in DNA: TGTGCCAGCAGCGAGTTGAGGATCCAGCCCCAGCATTTT.

The chain carries TRBV4-3 and TRBJ2-1; D is possibly TRBD2 (5 bases). The V gene's germline CDR1 is LGHNA and CDR2 YSLEER. Trimming took 3 bases from V and 8 from J, leaving 17 bases between them. The CDR3 has 15 residues. CDR3 amino acids: CASSHLAGRVDEQFF. The DNA of the CDR3 is TGCGCCAGCAGCCATCTAGCAGGTCGCGTCGATGAGCAGTTCTTC.

The V gene is TRBV14, the J gene TRBJ2-7; D is unclear. CDR1 SGHDN and CDR2 FVKESK come from the germline V gene. V shed 4 bases and J shed 2 bases, with 12 bases lying between them. The CDR3 has 14 amino acids. The CDR3 nucleotides read TGTGCCAGCAGCCTCGATGCAAGACCCTACGAGCAGTACTTC. Protein: CASSLDARPYEQYF.

The rearrangement uses TRBV10-3 and TRBJ2-1, with D uncertain. The CDR3 has 12 residues. V was pared by 6 bases and J by 10 bases, with 13 bases between. Per the germline V gene, CDR1 is ENHRY and CDR2 is SYGVKD. The CDR3 protein is CAISIYNAEQFF. The DNA of the CDR3 is TGTGCCATCAGCATTTACAACGCGGAGCAGTTCTTC.

This clone showed up just a few times. In DNA, the CDR3 is TGTGCCAGCAGTAATGGGCCCTACTCCGGGGAGCTGTTTTTT. Translating it yields CASSNGPYSGELFF. V usage is TRBV7-3 and J usage is TRBJ2-2, with D hard to call. CDR1 and CDR2 (germline): SGHTA, FQGTGA. Trimming shortened V by 6 bases and J by 6 bases, and 14 bases separated the two germline ends. The CDR3 length is 14 residues. Using reference TRBV7-3 and TRBJ2-2 for the parts outside the CDR3, the full variable domain is GAGVSQTPSNKVTEKGKYVELRCDPISGHTALYWYRQSLGQGPEFLIYFQGTGAADDSGLPNDRFFAVRPEGSVSTLKIQRTERGDSAVYLCASSNGPYSGELFFGEGSRLTVL.

The chain employs TRBV10-3 and TRBJ1-2; 9 bases map to TRBD1. CDR3 length equals 14 residues. Trimming at V came to 2 bases and at J to 6 bases, leaving 4 bases not matched to a gene. Germline CDR1 reads ENHRY; CDR2 reads SYGVKD. CDR3 protein: CAISEGTGRHGYTF. In DNA, the CDR3 is TGTGCCATCAGTGAGGGGACAGGGAGGCATGGCTACACCTTC.

V gene TRBV4-2 combines with J gene TRBJ2-2; D may match TRBD1 or TRBD2 (5 bases each). This CDR3 has 14 residues. Germline CDR1 and CDR2: LGHNA and YNFKEQ. V gave up 5 bases and J gave up 3 bases, with 10 bases separating them. The CDR3 coding sequence is TGTGCCAGCAGCTTGGGGGTGGACACCGGGGAGCTGTTTTTT. It encodes CASSLGVDTGELFF.

As regards this clone: A single base separates this from a much larger clone, so it may be a read error. The genes are TRBV2 and TRBJ2-5; D not certain. V lost 5 bases and J lost 0, with 1 base in between. The CDR3 is 11 residues long. Germline V gives CDR1 SNHLY, CDR2 FYNNEI. This CDR3 reads CASSYQETQYF. CDR3 DNA: TGTGCCAGCAGTTACCAAGAGACCCAGTACTTC.

This clone was seen just once. This chain uses TRBV7-9 with TRBJ2-2; 9 nucleotides match TRBD2. CDR3 size: 15 residues. Per the germline V gene, CDR1 is SEHNR and CDR2 is FQNEAQ (reference sequence). V was pared by 7 bases and J by 2 bases, with 5 bases of the junction left unmatched. CDR3 amino acids: CASIPSGVNTGELFF. In nucleotides, the CDR3 is TGTGCCAGCATCCCTAGCGGGGTTAACACCGGGGAGCTGTTTTTT.

The V call is TRBV5-1, the J call TRBJ2-2; 7 nucleotides match TRBD1. Germline V gene sequence: CDR1 SGHRS, CDR2 YFSETQ. Losses at the gene ends were 5 bases for V and 7 bases for J; bases not matched to a gene: 14. The CDR3 has 16 residues. The CDR3 nucleotides are TGCGCCAGCAGATACGGGACAGCCCTTATTGACGGGGAGCTGTTTTTT. Protein: CASRYGTALIDGELFF.

This clone was seen at least ten times. The chain is built from TRBV19 and TRBJ1-4; 9 nucleotides agree with TRBD1. The CDR3 is 13 amino acids. Per the germline V gene, CDR1 is LNHDA and CDR2 is SQIVND (reference sequence). V lost 8 bases and J lost 6; bases outside the gene matches: 4. CDR3 sequence reads: CASQWTGDEKLFF. The CDR3 DNA reads TGTGCCAGTCAGTGGACAGGGGATGAAAAACTGTTTTTT.

The chain is built from TRBV29-1 and TRBJ1-1; D may be TRBD1 (5 bases). Germline CDR1 and CDR2: SQVTM and ANQGSEA. This CDR3 comprises 11 residues. Trimming removed 7 bases from V and 3 bases from J, with 9 bases in between. CDR3 bases: TGCAGCGGCGTAGGGGACACTGAAGCTTTCTTT. It codes for CSGVGDTEAFF.

This chain connects TRBV19 to TRBJ1-2; no clear D gene. The V end was cut by 1 base, the J end by 5 bases, with 11 bases between. This CDR3 comprises 14 residues. Germline values: CDR1 LNHDA, CDR2 SQIVND (reference sequence). In DNA form, the CDR3 reads TGTGCCAGTAGTATAGCGAGAGGCGCTTATGGCTACACCTTC. Amino acids: CASSIARGAYGYTF. The variable domain in full, completed from reference TRBV19 and TRBJ1-2, reads DGGITQSPKYLFRKEGQNVTLSCEQNLNHDAMYWYRQDPGQGLRLIYYSQIVNDFQKGDIAEGYSVSREKKESFPLTVTSAQKNPTAFYLCASSIARGAYGYTFGSGTRLTVV.

The chain carries TRBV6-6 and TRBJ1-1; the D gene is possibly TRBD1 (5 bases). The CDR3 consists of 15 residues. Germline V lookup: CDR1 MNHNY, CDR2 SVGAGI (reference sequence). V was trimmed by 5 bases and J by 1 base, leaving 14 bases between them. CDR3 sequence reads: CASSLRTGRNTEAFF. As DNA, the CDR3 is TGTGCCAGCAGTCTCCGCACAGGTAGGAACACTGAAGCTTTCTTT.

The rearrangement uses TRBV27 and TRBJ1-2; TRBD1 matches 10 bases. J was trimmed by 7 bases and V by 4 bases; bases with no gene match: 9. The germline V gene has CDR1 MNHEY and CDR2 SMNVEV (reference sequence). The CDR3 contains 15 residues. This CDR3 reads CASSSWETGGLGYTF. The CDR3 DNA is TGTGCCAGCAGTTCATGGGAGACAGGGGGCCTTGGCTACACCTTC.